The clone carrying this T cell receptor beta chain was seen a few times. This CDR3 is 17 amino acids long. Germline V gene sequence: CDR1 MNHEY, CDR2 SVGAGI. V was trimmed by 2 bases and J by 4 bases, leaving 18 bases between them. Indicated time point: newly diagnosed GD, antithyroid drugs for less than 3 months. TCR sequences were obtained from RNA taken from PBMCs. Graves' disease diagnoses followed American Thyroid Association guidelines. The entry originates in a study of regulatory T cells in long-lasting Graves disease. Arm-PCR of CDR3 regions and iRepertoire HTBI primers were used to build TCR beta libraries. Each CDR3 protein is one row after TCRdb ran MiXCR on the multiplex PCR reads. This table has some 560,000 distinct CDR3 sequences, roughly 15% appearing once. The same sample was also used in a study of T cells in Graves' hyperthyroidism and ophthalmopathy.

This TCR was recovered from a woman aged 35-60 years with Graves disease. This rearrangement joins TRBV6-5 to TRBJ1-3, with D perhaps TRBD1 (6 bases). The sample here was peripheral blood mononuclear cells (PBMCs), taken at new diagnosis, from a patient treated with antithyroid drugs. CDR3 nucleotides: TGTGCCAGCAGTTACATGTTGGGGGGCGCGCAAGGAAACACCATATATTTT. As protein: CASSYMLGGAQGNTIYF.